This TCR beta chain was captured by sequencing in a study of blood T cell repertoires in COVID-19. The overall study: The United States, Italy and Spain supplied acute and convalescent COVID-19 samples.

Clones were sequenced by immunoSEQ multiplex PCR, and TCRdb holds only the in-frame ones, with some missing. The sample includes 90,000 to 150,000 clones, approximately 80% seen only once; the top ten take roughly 2.7%. Only a few counts were recorded for this clone. This CDR3 has 13 amino acids. The V and J ends lost 5 bases and 4 bases respectively, with 11 bases between them. The germline CDR1 and CDR2 sequences are MNHEY and SVGEGT. Sequenced: peripheral blood. This clonotype was sampled from a man aged 45 to 65 with acute or convalescent COVID-19. The rearrangement joins TRBV6-2 or TRBV6-3 to TRBJ1-2; possible D gene TRBD1, 6 bases. The CDR3 nucleotides are TGTGCCAGCAGTACCCGGGACACCTATGGCTACACCTTC. Its translation: CASSTRDTYGYTF.